Below are 10 T cell receptor beta chains sequenced from a single sample in a study of blood T cell repertoires in COVID-19. The method was immunoSEQ multiplex PCR; TCRdb's version includes in-frame clones alone and lacks a portion of them. Of roughly 200,000 clones in the sample, around nine tenths were seen once. The sequencing sample was made of peripheral blood. These receptors originate from a man in his 60s who had recovered from COVID-19.

The rearrangement links TRBV19 to TRBJ2-1, with 13 nucleotides matching TRBD2. The junction had 10 bases not matched to a gene; V was cut back by 9 bases and J by 5 bases. CDR1 is LNHDA and CDR2 is SQIVND in the germline V gene (reference sequence). CDR3 length: 16 residues. The CDR3 region is CASSRTSGRINNEQFF. CDR3 coding DNA: TGTGCCAGCTCTCGGACTAGCGGGAGAATCAACAATGAGCAGTTCTTC.

The chain couples TRBV5-1 to TRBJ2-7, with a possible D match to TRBD2 (5 bases). Trimming removed 4 bases at V and 2 bases at J, with 13 bases between. Germline CDR1 SGHRS, CDR2 YFSETQ. The CDR3 has 14 amino acids. CDR3: CASSLGRETYEQYF. In DNA, the CDR3 is TGCGCCAGCAGCCTGGGTAGGGAGACCTACGAGCAGTACTTC.

CDR3 coding DNA: TGTGCCAGCAGCCAAGAACTTCAGGGATCACCCCTCCACTTT. Translated: CASSQELQGSPLHF. The chain employs TRBV3-1 (or the pseudogene TRBV3-2) and TRBJ1-6; maybe TRBD1 (5 bases). The CDR3 contains 14 residues. Trimming shortened V by 0 bases and J by 10 bases, and 10 bases separated the two germline ends. CDR1 is LGHDT and CDR2 is YNNKEL in the germline V gene (reference sequence).

The chain links TRBV6-5 to TRBJ2-5, with 9 bases that match TRBD2. The CDR3 length is 10 residues. CDR1 is MNHEY, CDR2 SVGAGI, per germline. Written as DNA, the CDR3 is TGTCGCGGGGGGGCGGAGACCCAGTACTTC. Translation gives CRGGAETQYF.

The J gene is TRBJ2-5, the V gene TRBV7-2; a weak D match, TRBD2 (7 bases). CDR3 length equals 14 residues. The V and J ends lost 1 base and 5 bases respectively, with 11 bases between them. CDR1 and CDR2 (germline): SGHTA, FQGNSA. The chain's CDR3 is CASSLVSGGETQYF. For the CDR3, the DNA is TGTGCCAGCAGCTTAGTTTCGGGGGGCGAGACCCAGTACTTC.

The V and J genes are TRBV18 and TRBJ2-3, with 7 positions matching TRBD1. This CDR3 region has 16 residues. Trimming removed 0 bases from V and 3 bases from J; junction bases left unmatched: 6. Per the germline V gene, CDR1 is KGHSH and CDR2 is LQKENI. DNA for the CDR3: TGTGCCAGCTCACCACCGAGGCAGGGGGATACAGATACGCAGTATTTT. Its translation: CASSPPRQGDTDTQYF.

The chain combines TRBV24-1 with TRBJ1-2; 7 bases are a match to TRBD1. CDR1 KGHDR and CDR2 SFDVKD come from the germline V gene. With V trimmed by 3 bases and J by 11 bases, 11 bases remained unmatched. The CDR3 totals 14 residues. CDR3 nucleotide sequence: TGTGCCACCAGTGATACCACTTCAGGGGGGAAATACACCTTC. It specifies CATSDTTSGGKYTF.

This clone was seen a few times. The chain has TRBV27 and TRBJ2-7, with 11 bases identical to TRBD1. There are 15 residues in the CDR3. Per the germline V gene, CDR1 is MNHEY and CDR2 is SMNVEV (reference sequence). Trimming took 5 bases from V and 3 from J; bases not matched to a gene: 6. CDR3 bases: TGTGCCAGCAGTGGCCCGGGACAGGGGGTCTACGAGCAGTACTTC. Protein product: CASSGPGQGVYEQYF.

This clone is a singleton in its sample. This sequence joins TRBV21-1 and TRBJ2-5; the table's D call, TRBD2, was not checked against the DNA. TRBV21-1 is deemed a pseudogene. The CDR3 is 14 amino acids. The DNA of the CDR3 is TGTGCCAGCAGCTTTCGGGACTTCCAAGAGACCCAGTACTTC. Translation: CASSFRDFQETQYF.

The chain uses TRBV15 and TRBJ2-2; TRBD2 might be the D (6 bases). Per germline, CDR1 LNHNV and CDR2 YYDKDF (reference sequence). The CDR3 is 15 residues long. With 1 base removed from V and 6 bases from J, the gap between germline ends came to 12 bases. This CDR3 reads CATSRGGLSPGELFF. CDR3 nucleotide sequence: TGTGCCACCAGCAGAGGGGGACTTTCTCCCGGGGAGCTGTTTTTT.